A selection of T cell receptor beta chains follows, all from one sample in a study of cytomegalovirus exposure and HLA in healthy donors. Clones were read by immunoSEQ multiplex PCR, and TCRdb kept only the in-frame ones, dropping some. The table lists 140,000 to 150,000 clones, approximately 86% of them singletons. Sequencing was done on a sample of PBMCs. Every receptor here comes from a woman aged 40 to 55 in good health and CMV-seronegative. CDR3s include the opening cysteine and the closing phenylalanine or tryptophan. The D gene is left open where the match is weak. For some rows the clone size is stated as once, few or many, or as a class when expanded; others skip it.

TGCGCCAGCAGCTTTACAGGGGCTAGCACAGATACGCAGTATTTT CASSFTGASTDTQYF TRBD1 TRBJ2-3 TRBV5-1 NA
TGTGCCAGTAGCGAGGGGGCCTTCTACGAGCAGTACTTC CASSEGAFYEQYF TRBD1 TRBJ2-7 TRBV19 NA
TGTGCCAGCAGTGAAGGAGGGCCCACAGATACGCAGTATTTT CASSEGGPTDTQYF NA TRBJ2-3 TRBV6-1 NA
TGTGCCAGCAGCGTGGCTGCCACAGATACGCAGTATTTT CASSVAATDTQYF NA TRBJ2-3 TRBV9 once
TGTTCCAGCAGCTTCCCCGACAGGGCAAAGTTCTTC CSSSFPDRAKFF TRBD1 TRBJ2-1 TRBV7-9 NA
TGCGCCAGCAGCTTGGTATACAGTCTCGTCGGGAGAGCTCTCTTT CASSLVYSLVGRALF NA TRBJ1-1 TRBV5-1 NA
TGTGCCAGCCAGAACGGGGGGACTTACACCGGGGAGCTGTTTTTT CASQNGGTYTGELFF TRBD2 TRBJ2-2 TRBV28 NA
TGCAGTGCTAAACCACAAGATACGCAGTATTTT CSAKPQDTQYF NA TRBJ2-3 TRBV20-1 NA
TGTGCCAGCAGTTTACTAGCGGGAGGGGCGGCCTACGAGCAGTACTTC CASSLLAGGAAYEQYF TRBD2 TRBJ2-7 TRBV7-8 NA
TGCGCCAGCAGCTTGTCCCGGGAGAGCTTTTCTAGCACAGATACGCAGTATTTT CASSLSRESFSSTDTQYF NA TRBJ2-3 TRBV5-1 NA
TGTGCCAGCAGCCCGGACACCACCGGGGAGCTGTTTTTT CASSPDTTGELFF NA TRBJ2-2 TRBV14 NA
TGTGCCAGCAGCTTGGAGGGACAGGGGATAAACACTGAAGCTTTCTTT CASSLEGQGINTEAFF TRBD1 TRBJ1-1 TRBV5-4 NA
TGTGCCAGCAGCCTTCTAAAAGGACAGGGAAATGAAAAACTGTTTTTT CASSLLKGQGNEKLFF TRBD1 TRBJ1-4 TRBV7-9 once
TGTGCCAGCGGGACAGGGAACTCGGCCAAAAACATTCAGTACTTC CASGTGNSAKNIQYF TRBD1 TRBJ2-4 TRBV2 NA
TGTGCCAGCAGTTCCCTCGGGTCAGTCTCTGGAAACACCATATATTTT CASSSLGSVSGNTIYF NA TRBJ1-3 TRBV28 NA
TGTGCCTGGACGGACAGTCCAACCGCGGAAAAACTGTTTTTT CAWTDSPTAEKLFF NA TRBJ1-4 TRBV30 NA
TGTGCCAGCAGCGTAGGTCGCAGACAGGGGAGGGAAGAGACCCAGTACTTC CASSVGRRQGREETQYF NA TRBJ2-5 TRBV9 NA
TGTGCCAGCAGCTGGACTAGGTACGAGCAGTACTTC CASSWTRYEQYF TRBD2 TRBJ2-7 TRBV5-6 NA
TGTGCCAGCAACCTGCTTGGCCTAGCGGGAGGTGGGACCCAGTACTTC CASNLLGLAGGGTQYF TRBD2 TRBJ2-5 TRBV7-2 few
TGTGCCACCAGCAGATCGGACAGGTACACAGATACGCAGTATTTT CATSRSDRYTDTQYF TRBD1 TRBJ2-3 TRBV15 NA
TGTGCCAGCAGCAGGGTTCAGGGGGCCCAGCCCCAGCATTTT CASSRVQGAQPQHF TRBD1 TRBJ1-5 TRBV27 NA
TGTGCCACCAGCAGAGATAGCCGCGGGTCCTACGAGCAGTACTTC CATSRDSRGSYEQYF NA TRBJ2-7 TRBV15 NA
TGCGCCACATCATACACCGGGGAGCTGTTTTTT CATSYTGELFF NA TRBJ2-2 TRBV10-1 NA
TGTGCCAGCAGCGGTACATCACAGGGTCAGCCCCAGCATTTT CASSGTSQGQPQHF NA TRBJ1-5 TRBV2 few
TGTGCCAGCAACGGAAGGATAGGGGGAGAGACCCAGTACTTC CASNGRIGGETQYF NA TRBJ2-5 TRBV11-3 NA
TGCGCCAGCAGCTTGCCCGACAGCTCTGGGGCCAACGTCCTGACTTTC CASSLPDSSGANVLTF NA TRBJ2-6 TRBV5-1 NA
TGCAGCGTTGTACAGGGAGTGAACACCGGGGAGCTGTTTTTT CSVVQGVNTGELFF NA TRBJ2-2 TRBV29-1 NA
TGCGCCAGCAGCTTGTGGGAGAGGGCCGGGGAGCTGTTTTTT CASSLWERAGELFF NA TRBJ2-2 TRBV5-1 NA
TGTGCCAGCAGCCCCGCCGGGAGAGGGTACGAGCAGTACTTC CASSPAGRGYEQYF NA TRBJ2-7 TRBV4-2 NA
TGTGCCAGCAGGGAGGGACAGGCGGGGGATTATCAGCCCCAGCATTTT CASREGQAGDYQPQHF TRBD1 TRBJ1-5 TRBV2 NA
TGTGCCAGCAGCCCACTAGCGGGAGGGGCAGATACGCAGTATTTT CASSPLAGGADTQYF TRBD2 TRBJ2-3 TRBV7-9 NA
TGTGCCAGCAGCCGCGGCATCTCTGGAAACACCATATATTTT CASSRGISGNTIYF NA TRBJ1-3 TRBV5-4 NA
TGTGCCAGCGGAATGCTAGTTAGCAATGAGCAGTTCTTC CASGMLVSNEQFF NA TRBJ2-1 TRBV5-4 NA
TGCGCCAGCAGCTTACAGGGCCCTGGGGCCAACGTCCTGACTTTC CASSLQGPGANVLTF NA TRBJ2-6 TRBV5-1 few
TGTGCCAGTAGCGGACAGGGGTCCTACGAGCAGTACTTC CASSGQGSYEQYF TRBD1 TRBJ2-7 TRBV19 NA
TGTGCCAGCAGCTCCCGGGGAGGGACGGGGGCCAATGAGCAGTTCTTC CASSSRGGTGANEQFF NA TRBJ2-1 TRBV7-8 NA
TGTGCCAGCAGCAGACTGACGAACTATGGCTACACCTTC CASSRLTNYGYTF NA TRBJ1-2 TRBV11-3 NA
TGTGCCAGCAGCCCCGCCCTGGGGACCGGGGGCTACGAGCAGTACTTC CASSPALGTGGYEQYF NA TRBJ2-7 TRBV5-4 NA
TGTGCCAGCAGCTTGGTGGACAGCTACACTGAAGCTTTCTTT CASSLVDSYTEAFF NA TRBJ1-1 TRBV5-6 few
TGCGCCAGCAGCTCCCAGGGGACAACGAACACTGAAGCTTTCTTT CASSSQGTTNTEAFF NA TRBJ1-1 TRBV5-1 once
TGCAGCGCTGCCCAGGGATGGGGCATGAACACTGAAGCTTTCTTT CSAAQGWGMNTEAFF NA TRBJ1-1 TRBV29-1 NA
TGTGCCAGCAGTTATCCCCGGGACAGGGGGCGCTATCTAGTAGAGACCCAGTACTTC CASSYPRDRGRYLVETQYF TRBD1 TRBJ2-5 TRBV6-9 NA
TGCGCCAGCAGCCTGGGACTAGCGGGAGGCCTCTCCGAGCAGTACTTC CASSLGLAGGLSEQYF TRBD2 TRBJ2-7 TRBV5-1 NA